This TCR beta chain is from a study of blood T cell repertoires in COVID-19. Study as a whole: Acute and convalescent COVID-19 specimens originated in the United States, Italy and Spain.

Under the authors' procedure: Reference gene primer amplification in the assay estimated nucleated cell counts. Clones were read by immunoSEQ multiplex PCR, and TCRdb kept only the in-frame ones, dropping some. The DNA was the basis for D and trimming; V, J and clone size are from that table. In the table there are tens of thousands of clones, 75% to 95% of which are singletons. This CDR3 region has 15 residues. The germline gives CDR1 LNHDA, CDR2 SQIVND (reference sequence). Deletions cut 3 bases from V and 3 bases from J, with 12 bases between. The source is a human donor with active COVID-19. The donor label of this sample is uncertain. The chain uses TRBV19 and TRBJ1-5; D may be TRBD1 (5 bases). Sequenced: peripheral blood. The chain's CDR3 is CASSITQGVNQPQHF. CDR3 in DNA: TGTGCCAGTAGTATCACGCAGGGCGTCAATCAGCCCCAGCATTTT. Drawing the rest from reference TRBV19 and TRBJ1-5, the complete variable domain is DGGITQSPKYLFRKEGQNVTLSCEQNLNHDAMYWYRQDPGQGLRLIYYSQIVNDFQKGDIAEGYSVSREKKESFPLTVTSAQKNPTAFYLCASSITQGVNQPQHFGDGTRLSIL.